These T cell receptor beta chains were read from a single sample in a study of blood T cell repertoires in COVID-19. Libraries were prepared by immunoSEQ multiplex PCR; TCRdb keeps only in-frame clonotypes and omits some of them. Among some 150,000 clones listed, over 85% were seen once. The specimen sequenced was peripheral blood. These receptors all stem from a human donor in a cohort sampled during active COVID-19. Both conserved end residues are part of each CDR3. D genes are given only for firm matches. Where a row states a size, it is once, few, many or the class of an expanded clone; other rows omit it.

clone size,V gene,D gene,J gene,CDR3 DNA,CDR3 protein
NA,TRBV19,NA,TRBJ2-7,TGTGCCAGTAGTATCACGCTCCATCTCGGCTACGAGCAGTACTTC,CASSITLHLGYEQYF
NA,TRBV4-3,TRBD2,TRBJ2-2,TGCGCCAGCAGCCAACTCAGCGGGGGGAACACCGGGGAGCTGTTTTTT,CASSQLSGGNTGELFF
NA,TRBV6-5,TRBD1,TRBJ1-5,TGTGCCAGCCAATCGGGACAGGGGAATCAGCCCCAGCATTTT,CASQSGQGNQPQHF
NA,TRBV5-1,TRBD2,TRBJ2-7,TGCGCCAGCAGCTTGGCCATAGCGGGGGCCTCCTACGAGCAGTACTTC,CASSLAIAGASYEQYF
once,TRBV7-3,NA,TRBJ1-1,TGTGCCAGCAGCCCCAGCCGGGGTCTGGGCAACACTGAAGCTTTCTTT,CASSPSRGLGNTEAFF
NA,TRBV12-3/TRBV12-4,TRBD1,TRBJ2-1,TGTGCCAGCAGAGGACAGGGGAACAATGAGCAGTTCTTC,CASRGQGNNEQFF
NA,TRBV11-3,NA,TRBJ2-5,TGTGCCAGCAGCTTAGAGCGGGACAGAGGAGAGACCCAGTACTTC,CASSLERDRGETQYF
NA,TRBV5-1,TRBD1,TRBJ2-5,TGCGCCAGCAGCGTAGGACAGGGACAAGAGACCCAGTACTTC,CASSVGQGQETQYF
once,TRBV10-3,NA,TRBJ2-5,TGTGCCATCAGCCCCGCAGCTCGAACAGGGTACCAAGAGACCCAGTACTTC,CAISPAARTGYQETQYF
NA,TRBV10-3,NA,TRBJ2-3,TGTGCCATCAGTTCGGGGTACACAGATACGCAGTATTTT,CAISSGYTDTQYF
once,TRBV7-2,TRBD2,TRBJ2-3,TGTGCCAGCAGCTGGACTAGCGGGGGGGCAGATACGCAGTATTTT,CASSWTSGGADTQYF
NA,TRBV5-6,TRBD1,TRBJ1-5,TGTGCCAGCAGCTTGAGGACAGGTTGGGGCAATCAGCCCCAGCATTTT,CASSLRTGWGNQPQHF
NA,TRBV27,TRBD2,TRBJ2-1,TGTGCCAGCAGTTCTAGCGGGGGGGCCTATGAGCAGTTCTTC,CASSSSGGAYEQFF
NA,TRBV29-1,TRBD1,TRBJ2-7,TGCAGCGTTGCTAACAGGGGCATGGAGCAGTACTTC,CSVANRGMEQYF
NA,TRBV7-2,NA,TRBJ1-2,TGTGCCAGCAGCTTAGATCAGGGGAACTATGGCTACACCTTC,CASSLDQGNYGYTF
NA,TRBV5-1,NA,TRBJ2-5,TGCGCCAGCAGCGATTACAGGGATTCCCAAGAGACCCAGTACTTC,CASSDYRDSQETQYF
NA,TRBV9,NA,TRBJ1-3,TGTGCCAGCAGCGTAGCTACAGAACTCTCTGGAAACACCATATATTTT,CASSVATELSGNTIYF
NA,TRBV5-4,NA,TRBJ2-2,TGTGCCAGCGGAGGGAAGGGTATTGGCGGGGAGCTGTTTTTT,CASGGKGIGGELFF
NA,TRBV11-1,NA,TRBJ1-1,TGTGCCAGCAGCTTAGCCCCCGGGAGGGAGGCTTTCTTT,CASSLAPGREAFF
NA,TRBV12-3/TRBV12-4,NA,TRBJ1-1,TGTGCCAGCAGTTTATTTTCAGAAACTGAAGCTTTCTTT,CASSLFSETEAFF
NA,TRBV4-1,TRBD1,TRBJ1-5,TGCGCCAGCAGCCAAGATGACAGGGCCGGACAGCCCCAGCATTTT,CASSQDDRAGQPQHF
NA,TRBV27,NA,TRBJ1-4,TGTGCCAGCAGAAAGACACGAACGGATGAAAAACTGTTTTTT,CASRKTRTDEKLFF
NA,TRBV7-9,TRBD2,TRBJ2-2,TGTGCCAGCGGTAGACGCATACTAGCGGGGGGTTTCACCGGGGAGCTGTTTTTT,CASGRRILAGGFTGELFF
NA,TRBV9,NA,TRBJ1-4,TGTGCCAGCAGCCGTACAAATGAAAAACTGTTTTTT,CASSRTNEKLFF
NA,TRBV2,NA,TRBJ2-5,TGTGCCAGCCGTCTTTTTACCGGGGGAGAGGAGACCCAGTACTTC,CASRLFTGGEETQYF
NA,TRBV5-1,NA,TRBJ1-5,TGCGCCAGCAGCTTGGATGGAGGGGAACAGCCCCAGCATTTT,CASSLDGGEQPQHF
NA,TRBV28,TRBD1,TRBJ1-2,TGTGCCAGCAGTCCCCTGGGGACAGTTACTAACTATGGCTACACCTTC,CASSPLGTVTNYGYTF
NA,TRBV5-4,NA,TRBJ1-4,TGTGCCAGCAGCGCCGCGGGGGGCACTAATGAAAAACTGTTTTTT,CASSAAGGTNEKLFF
NA,TRBV6-2/TRBV6-3,TRBD1,TRBJ2-7,TGTGCCAGCAGTTCGTTCGGGACAGCCAACGCCTACGAGCAGTACTTC,CASSSFGTANAYEQYF
NA,TRBV5-1,NA,TRBJ1-4,TGCGCCAGCAGCCTAACGGCAACTAATGAAAAACTGTTTTTT,CASSLTATNEKLFF
NA,TRBV4-2,NA,TRBJ1-1,TGTGCCAGCAGCCAAGCGGCAGGGGCTAAAGCTTTCTTT,CASSQAAGAKAFF
NA,TRBV11-3,NA,TRBJ2-3,TGTGCCAGCAGCCCAAGGTCCGGGTACACAGATACGCAGTATTTT,CASSPRSGYTDTQYF
once,TRBV19,NA,TRBJ2-1,TGTGCCAGTAGTACCGAGACAATCAAATCCTACAATGAGCAGTTCTTC,CASSTETIKSYNEQFF
NA,TRBV2,NA,TRBJ2-1,TGTGCCAGCAGCCCAGGGTATGAGGTTGACAATGAGCAGTTCTTC,CASSPGYEVDNEQFF
NA,TRBV12-3/TRBV12-4,NA,TRBJ2-7,TGTGCCAGCAGCCGCGCCCTCCCGTACGAGCAGTACTTC,CASSRALPYEQYF
NA,TRBV2,NA,TRBJ1-1,TGTGCCAGCACTAAGGAGGTTGAAGCTTTCTTT,CASTKEVEAFF
NA,TRBV3-1/TRBV3-2,NA,TRBJ2-5,TGTGCCAGCAGCCAACCCGCGAGCCCGGAGACCCAGTACTTC,CASSQPASPETQYF
NA,TRBV15,NA,TRBJ2-1,TGTGCCACCGCCTCGAGCTCCTACAATGAGCAGTTCTTC,CATASSSYNEQFF
NA,TRBV12-3/TRBV12-4,NA,TRBJ1-2,TGTGCCAGCGGCAGGGTTTCAAACTATGGCTACACCTTC,CASGRVSNYGYTF
once,TRBV4-2,NA,TRBJ1-2,TGTGCCAGCAGCCAAGCAGGGAGGTATGGCTACACCTTC,CASSQAGRYGYTF
once,TRBV27,NA,TRBJ2-2,TGTGCCAGCAGCCTTGGGGGAGGGAACACCGGGGAGCTGTTTTTT,CASSLGGGNTGELFF
few,TRBV27,TRBD1,TRBJ1-6,TGTGCCAGCAGTTTGAACAGGGGAGATTCACCCCTCCACTTT,CASSLNRGDSPLHF
NA,TRBV11-3,TRBD2,TRBJ2-3,TGTGCCAGCAGCGTGGCGGGGGATCAGAGGCAGTATTTT,CASSVAGDQRQYF
NA,TRBV11-2,NA,TRBJ2-3,TGTGCCAGCAGCTTAGACCTGGGCGCAGATACGCAGTATTTT,CASSLDLGADTQYF
NA,TRBV9,TRBD2,TRBJ2-1,TGTGCCAGCAGCGTAGGAGGGACTAGCGGGGCTTACAATGAGCAGTTCTTC,CASSVGGTSGAYNEQFF
NA,TRBV9,TRBD2,TRBJ2-1,TGTGCCAGCAGCACTACGGGACTAGCGGTGGGCAATGAGCAGTTCTTC,CASSTTGLAVGNEQFF
NA,TRBV27,NA,TRBJ1-1,TGTGCCAGCAGTTTGGTGGGAGGGCAGTTCATCACTGAAGCTTTCTTT,CASSLVGGQFITEAFF
NA,TRBV9,NA,TRBJ2-5,TGTGCCAGCAGCGTAGAGGGAGGGGGCCAAGAGACCCAGTACTTC,CASSVEGGGQETQYF